The 15 T cell receptor beta chains given below trace back to one sample, sequenced in a study of regulatory T cells in long-lasting Graves disease. As for time point: newly diagnosed GD, antithyroid drugs for less than 3 months. PBMCs were the source of the RNA used for TCR sequencing. According to the study, TCR beta libraries were built with iRepertoire HTBI primers and CDR3-region Arm-PCR. MiXCR, run by TCRdb on the multiplex PCR reads, gives a single entry per CDR3 protein. The repertoire holds some 500,000 distinct CDR3 sequences, 16% seen once, with approximately 25% in the top ten. The same specimen was also included in a second study, on T cells in Graves' hyperthyroidism and ophthalmopathy.

This material consisted of peripheral blood mononuclear cells (PBMCs), taken at new diagnosis, from a patient treated with antithyroid drugs. The receptors come from a woman aged 35-60 years with Graves disease.

Worth noting for this clonotype: A much larger clone differs from this one at a single base, so this may be a read error. This chain links TRBV2 with TRBJ1-2; 7 positions match TRBD1. This CDR3 comprises 15 residues. Per germline, CDR1 SNHLY and CDR2 FYNNEI. The CDR3 DNA follows: TGTGCCAGCAGTGAAGGGGGAGGGGGCAACTTTGGCTACGCCTTC. It translates to CASSEGGGGNFGYAF.

This clonotype was seen ten or more times. The chain joins TRBV28 to TRBJ1-5, with 7 bases lining up with TRBD1. From germline, CDR1 is MDHEN and CDR2 SYDVKM. The CDR3 covers 18 residues. Germline trimming cut 4 bases from V and 5 bases from J; bases unmatched to any gene: 17. Here the CDR3 reads CASSSYSALTGPHQPQHF. CDR3 DNA: TGTGCCAGCAGTTCATACTCCGCCCTGACAGGGCCTCATCAGCCCCAGCATTTT.

The chain combines TRBV5-5 with TRBJ2-3; D possibly corresponds to TRBD1 (5 bases). The length of the CDR3 is 14 residues. V dropped 7 bases and J dropped 4 bases, with 16 bases sitting between them. Germline CDR1 is SGHKS and CDR2 is YYEKEE (reference sequence). The CDR3 sequence is CASGFRGAADTQYF. In DNA, the CDR3 is TGTGCCAGCGGTTTTCGTGGGGCCGCAGATACGCAGTATTTT.

This clonotype was recorded at least ten times. The chain joins TRBV28 to TRBJ2-7; the match to TRBD2 covers 9 bases. The CDR3 has 16 amino acids. Trimming took 5 bases from V and 5 from J; bases not matched to a gene: 13. Per germline, CDR1 MDHEN and CDR2 SYDVKM. CDR3 coding DNA: TGTGCCAGCAGTCCCCGTGGGCGGGGGGGCCCCAACGAGCAGTACTTC. Translation gives CASSPRGRGGPNEQYF.

This clonotype came up many times. The J gene is TRBJ1-2, the V gene TRBV12-3 or TRBV12-4; no clear D. There are 15 residues in the CDR3. The V end lost 5 bases, the J end lost 3 bases, and 16 bases lay between the germline ends. CDR3 residues: CASSLQLSRDYGYTF. CDR3 sequence (DNA): TGTGCCAGCAGTCTCCAACTTTCGAGGGACTATGGCTACACCTTC.

In the case of this clonotype: A much larger clone differs from this one at a single base, so this may be a read error. The rearrangement links TRBV12-3 or TRBV12-4 to TRBJ2-1; 7 bases are shared with TRBD1. The CDR3 contains 15 residues. V lost 1 base, J lost 7 bases, and 7 bases stayed unmatched. The chain's CDR3 is CASSLVADRFNEQFF. The CDR3 nucleotides are TGTGCCAGCAGTTTAGTGGCGGACAGGTTTAATGAGCAGTTCTTC.

This clonotype was detected ten times or more. The chain employs TRBV7-3 and TRBJ1-1; perhaps TRBD1 as D (5 bases). CDR3 length equals 14 residues. Per the germline V gene, CDR1 is SGHTA and CDR2 is FQGTGA. Trimming left V 1 base short and J 3 bases short, with 9 bases between. This CDR3 reads CASSLNQGDTEAFF. The CDR3, as DNA: TGTGCCAGCAGCTTAAATCAGGGTGACACTGAAGCTTTCTTT.

The chain couples TRBV19 to TRBJ2-5; the D is unclear. Germline CDR1 is LNHDA and CDR2 is SQIVND (reference sequence). Trimming removed 3 bases from V and 0 bases from J, with 5 bases in between. CDR3 length: 13 residues. The CDR3 bases are TGTGCCAGTAGTATGAACTACCAAGAGACCCAGTACTTC. It codes for CASSMNYQETQYF.

The rearrangement joins TRBV5-5 to TRBJ2-7, with D possibly matching TRBD1 (5 bases). V was trimmed by 0 bases and J by 0 bases, leaving 16 bases between them. The CDR3 length is 17 residues. Per germline, CDR1 SGHKS and CDR2 YYEKEE (reference sequence). This chain's CDR3 is CASSLAFREAFSYEQYF. CDR3 bases: TGTGCCAGCAGCTTGGCCTTCAGGGAAGCCTTCTCCTACGAGCAGTACTTC.

A few counts support this clonotype. A much larger clone differs from this one at a single base, so this may be a read error. The chain is built from TRBV5-1 and TRBJ1-1; tentative D call: TRBD1 (5 bases). With 4 bases removed from V and 8 bases from J, the gap between germline ends came to 15 bases. The CDR3 totals 13 residues. CDR1 SGHRS and CDR2 YFSETQ come from the germline V gene. The CDR3 DNA reads TGCGCCAGCAGCGAAATGGGGGATCCGGAAGCTTTCTTT. Its protein is CASSEMGDPEAFF.

This CDR3 is CASSAGGGVTEAFF. CDR3 nucleotide sequence: TGTGCCAGCAGCGCGGGGGGTGGGGTCACTGAAGCTTTCTTT. This sequence joins TRBV7-6 and TRBJ1-1; D may be TRBD1 (5 bases). CDR1 is SGHVS, CDR2 FNYEAQ, per germline. Trimming shortened V by 5 bases and J by 4 bases, and 14 bases separated the two germline ends. This CDR3 region has 14 residues.

In its sample, this clonotype was seen many times. The gene calls are TRBV2 and TRBJ2-5; D is ambiguous. The CDR3 totals 14 residues. Per germline, CDR1 SNHLY and CDR2 FYNNEI. V was pared by 3 bases and J by 0 bases, with 8 bases between. DNA of the CDR3: TGTGCCAGCAGTGATTACAGCTACCAAGAGACCCAGTACTTC. It codes for CASSDYSYQETQYF.

This clonotype showed up many times. The J gene is TRBJ1-4, the V gene TRBV12-3 or TRBV12-4; D perhaps matches TRBD1 (5 bases). Trimming left V 0 bases short and J 2 bases short, with 19 bases between. The CDR3 is 19 amino acids. The CDR3 DNA follows: TGTGCCAGCAGTTTAGCAGGGATCTTTGGGGGGACCACTAATGAAAAACTGTTTTTT. It translates to CASSLAGIFGGTTNEKLFF.

This clonotype was seen a few times. The CDR3 nucleotides read TGTGCCAGCAGCTCGCCTGGTAAAGAACAGGGGTCTGACACTGAAGCTTTCTTT. It encodes CASSSPGKEQGSDTEAFF. V is TRBV5-4 and J is TRBJ1-1; 7 bases map to TRBD1. J lost 3 bases, V lost 3 bases, and 17 bases had no gene match. This CDR3 is 18 amino acids long. CDR1 and CDR2 from the germline V gene are SGHNT and YYREEE (reference sequence).

This clonotype was observed at least ten times. This sequence joins TRBV5-1 and TRBJ1-4; no firm D call. Looked up from germline, CDR1 is SGHRS and CDR2 is YFSETQ. V lost 3 bases to trimming and J lost 0 bases, with 9 bases between them. The CDR3 has 15 residues. The DNA for the CDR3 is TGCGCCAGCAGCTACCAGGCGGCAACTAATGAAAAACTGTTTTTT. The encoded protein is CASSYQAATNEKLFF.